The source of this T cell receptor beta chain is a study of T cells in tuberculosis. Study information: T cells were selected with CD1B tetramers loaded with glucose monomycolate. IGRA-negative adolescents, IGRA-positive adolescents with latent tuberculosis and adults with active tuberculosis formed this South African cohort. Study-level findings and limits: Using the GMM-specific repertoire gave around 90% accuracy versus about 64% with motifs. Smaller distances to GMM-specific TCRs suggested their expansion in active tuberculosis.

Germline values: CDR1 MNHEY, CDR2 SVGAGI. This CDR3 has 14 amino acids. V was clipped by 0 bases and J by 8 bases, with 10 bases between them. Profiling relied on immunoSEQ multiplex PCR, and the TCRdb table lists in-frame clones only, not all of them. The table shows about 22,000 clones, with approximately 85% occurring only once. Time point given: new active TB diagnosis, blood taken before or within 7 days of starting treatment. In this sample, this clone turned up a few times. Its antigen is currently unknown. Specimen: PBMCs, collected at tuberculosis diagnosis. This clonotype originated in an adult with tuberculosis. The genes are TRBV6-5 and TRBJ1-4, with D possibly matching TRBD1 (5 bases). The CDR3 here is CASSYSPGGEKLFF. CDR3 sequence (DNA): TGTGCCAGCAGTTACTCACCGGGGGGAGAAAAACTGTTTTTT.